This entry lists 26 T cell receptor beta chains sequenced from one sample in a study of breast tumors, draining lymph nodes, adjacent tissues. The lymph nodes were axillary draining lymph nodes from breast cancer patients. TCRdb fed the multiplex PCR reads into MiXCR, producing one record per CDR3 protein. Among 150,000 or so distinct CDR3 sequences listed, about 34% were seen once. Sequenced input: axillary lymph node tissue. These receptors originate from a female donor with breast cancer. Some clones in this sample may be carry-over from other donors' samples.

The chain joins TRBV5-5 to TRBJ2-1, with 10 bases matching TRBD2. The J segment lost 5 bases and the V segment lost 2 bases, leaving 13 bases of the junction unmatched. CDR1 is SGHKS and CDR2 is YYEKEE in the germline V gene (reference sequence). The CDR3 length is 18 residues. DNA of the CDR3: TGTGCCAGCAGCTTACAAGCGGGGGGGCTAAGGGGGCACAATGAGCAGTTCTTC. It specifies CASSLQAGGLRGHNEQFF.

The chain carries TRBV10-3 and TRBJ1-2; D is uncertain. This CDR3 has 12 residues. Per germline, CDR1 ENHRY and CDR2 SYGVKD. V lost 6 bases and J lost 4, with 9 bases in between. Here the CDR3 reads CAIRRETYGYTF. The CDR3 nucleotides are TGTGCCATCAGGAGGGAGACCTATGGCTACACCTTC.

Many counts were recorded for this clonotype. The chain has TRBV15 and TRBJ2-7, with unresolved D. Germline V gene lookup returns CDR1 LNHNV and CDR2 YYDKDF (reference sequence). Trimming left V 0 bases short and J 8 bases short, with 5 bases between. The CDR3 is 11 amino acids. This CDR3 reads CATSREEKQYF. CDR3 DNA: TGTGCCACCAGCAGAGAAGAAAAGCAGTACTTC.

This clonotype occurred many times. The chain has TRBV18 and TRBJ2-7; TRBD1 agrees at 7 bases. CDR1 and CDR2 (germline): KGHSH, LQKENI. CDR3 size: 17 residues. V trimming: 1 base; J trimming: 4 bases; junction bases outside the gene matches: 13. Here the CDR3 reads CASSPQTGMNLFYEQYF. CDR3 coding DNA: TGTGCCAGCTCACCACAGACAGGGATGAACCTTTTTTACGAGCAGTACTTC. The variable domain in full, with the rest retrieved from reference TRBV18 and TRBJ2-7, is NAGVMQNPRHLVRRRGQEARLRCSPMKGHSHVYWYRQLPEEGLKFMVYLQKENIIDESGMPKERFSAEFPKEGPSILRIQQVVRGDSAAYFCASSPQTGMNLFYEQYFGPGTRLTVT.

This clonotype was seen only a few times. A read error may be the cause here, since a much bigger clone is one base away. The V call is TRBV2, the J call TRBJ2-1; tentatively, D is TRBD2 (6 bases). The CDR3 consists of 12 residues. In germline, CDR1 is SNHLY, CDR2 FYNNEI. The CDR3 is CASRLALGEQLF. CDR3 nucleotide sequence: TGTGCCAGCAGACTAGCACTTGGTGAGCAGCTCTTC.

The V call is TRBV25-1, the J call TRBJ2-2; D gene uncertain. Trimming shortened V by 0 bases and J by 7 bases, and 6 bases separated the two germline ends. The CDR3 totals 13 residues. Per germline, CDR1 MGHDK and CDR2 SYGVNS. This CDR3 is CASSEYGGGELFF. The CDR3 nucleotides read TGTGCCAGCAGTGAATATGGTGGCGGGGAGCTGTTTTTT.

The table lists this clonotype with many counts. In nucleotides, the CDR3 is TGTGCCAGCAGCTTCAGCGGATTCACAGATACGCAGTATTTT. It yields the protein CASSFSGFTDTQYF. The rearrangement joins TRBV7-3 to TRBJ2-3; weak D call: TRBD2 (5 bases). The CDR3 length is 14 residues. Germline V gene data show CDR1 as SGHTA and CDR2 as FQGTGA. Trimming shortened V by 3 bases and J by 2 bases, and 9 bases separated the two germline ends.

This clonotype was picked up many times. The chain uses TRBV5-5 and TRBJ2-2; TRBD1 might be the D (6 bases). The germline V and J ends were trimmed by 4 bases and 0 bases, with 10 bases remaining between them. The CDR3 sequence is 15 residues long. The V gene's germline CDR1 is SGHKS and CDR2 YYEKEE (reference sequence). CDR3 sequence: CASSRQVANTGELFF. The CDR3 bases are TGTGCCAGCAGCCGACAGGTGGCGAACACCGGGGAGCTGTTTTTT.

This clonotype was seen repeatedly, ten times or more. The chain uses TRBV5-8 and TRBJ2-1; 7 positions match TRBD2. This CDR3 contains 15 residues. Per germline, CDR1 SGHTS and CDR2 YDEGEE. V dropped 4 bases and J dropped 5; count of bases not matched to a gene: 9. This CDR3 reads CASSVGRTRHNEQFF. The CDR3 nucleotides read TGTGCCAGCAGCGTCGGTCGGACTAGGCACAATGAGCAGTTCTTC. Based on the CDR3 plus reference TRBV5-8 and TRBJ2-1, the full variable domain is EAGVTQSPTHLIKTRGQQATLRCSPISGHTSVYWYQQALGLGLQFLLWYDEGEERNRGNFPPRFSGRQFPNYSSELNVNALELEDSALYLCASSVGRTRHNEQFFGPGTRLTVL.

This clonotype was found many times. The V call is TRBV28, the J call TRBJ1-6; D is unresolved. The germline V gene has CDR1 MDHEN and CDR2 SYDVKM. Trimming took 3 bases from V and 10 from J, leaving 10 bases between them. The CDR3 sequence is 13 residues long. In DNA form, the CDR3 reads TGTGCCAGCAGTTTCACCGACGGATCACCCCTCCACTTT. This codes for CASSFTDGSPLHF.

This clonotype was counted many times. This rearrangement joins TRBV6-2 or TRBV6-3 to TRBJ2-7, with D tentatively TRBD1 (6 bases). Germline assignment: CDR1 MNHEY and CDR2 SVGEGT. The CDR3 extends over 13 amino acids. The V end was cut by 6 bases, the J end by 4 bases, with 13 bases between. This CDR3 reads CASRLTGQYEQYF. The CDR3, as DNA: TGTGCCAGCAGGTTAACAGGGCAGTACGAGCAGTACTTC.

This clonotype was seen repeatedly, ten times or more. The chain recombines TRBV12-3 or TRBV12-4 with TRBJ2-5; TRBD2 is a possible D gene (6 bases). The CDR3 extends over 15 amino acids. Trimming took 5 bases from V and 5 from J, leaving 18 bases between them. CDR3 DNA sequence: TGTGCCAGCAGTCCCCACCTGGCGGGGCGGGAGACCCAGTACTTC. It specifies CASSPHLAGRETQYF.

At least ten counts were recorded for this clonotype. This chain joins TRBV4-1 and TRBJ2-7; 10 bases are shared with TRBD1. Trimming removed 4 bases from V and 6 bases from J; junction bases left unmatched: 6. The CDR3 has 14 amino acids. The V gene's germline CDR1 is MGHRA and CDR2 YSYEKL. The CDR3 spells CASSPRQGAGEQYF. The CDR3 nucleotides are TGCGCCAGCAGCCCCCGACAGGGGGCGGGCGAGCAGTACTTC.

About this clonotype itself: A much more abundant neighbour one base away suggests this may be a read error. The V and J genes are TRBV6-1 and TRBJ1-2; D possibly corresponds to TRBD1 (5 bases). Germline assignment: CDR1 MNHNS and CDR2 SASEGT. The CDR3 loop spans 13 amino acids. V was clipped by 8 bases and J by 6 bases, with 16 bases between them. In nucleotides, the CDR3 is TGTGCCAGCCGTGTCCCGGGACCAGATGGCTACACCTTC. Translation gives CASRVPGPDGYTF.

Comments on this clonotype: Possible read error: a much larger clone is one base away. This chain joins TRBV10-2 and TRBJ2-1; D is possibly TRBD1 or TRBD2 (6 bases each). Germline V gene sequence: CDR1 WSHSY, CDR2 SAAADI. This CDR3 comprises 16 residues. The CDR3 here is CASGSPWGRGGNEQFF. DNA of the CDR3: TGTGCCAGCGGGTCCCCATGGGGCAGGGGCGGCAATGAGCAGTTCTTC.

The chain uses TRBV5-1 and TRBJ2-3, with TRBD2 identical over 9 bases. Germline CDR1 is SGHRS and CDR2 is YFSETQ. CDR3 length: 16 residues. V gave up 0 bases and J gave up 2 bases; unmatched junction bases: 4. In nucleotides, the CDR3 is TGCGCCAGCAGCTTGGCCACTAGCGGGTACACAGATACGCAGTATTTT. Protein product: CASSLATSGYTDTQYF.

The gene calls are TRBV20-1 and TRBJ2-3, with 10 bases aligning to TRBD2. The germline gives CDR1 DFQATT, CDR2 SNEGSKA (reference sequence). The CDR3 loop spans 17 amino acids. The trim removed 0 bases at V and 0 bases at J, leaving 6 bases unmatched. The CDR3 region has the DNA TGCAGTGCTAGAGACCCTGGACTAGCGGAAAGCACAGATACGCAGTATTTT. Encoded protein: CSARDPGLAESTDTQYF.

The sample holds many counts of this clonotype. The chain employs TRBV30 and TRBJ2-1; D is unresolved. There are 15 residues in the CDR3. Germline lookup yields CDR1 GTSNPN and CDR2 SVGIG (reference sequence). Trimming took 0 bases from V and 5 from J, leaving 14 bases between them. CDR3 region: CAWSVRLNADNEQFF. CDR3 sequence (DNA): TGTGCCTGGAGTGTACGTCTAAACGCGGACAATGAGCAGTTCTTC. Full variable domain (remainder filled in from reference TRBV30 and TRBJ2-1): SQTIHQWPATLVQPVGSPLSLECTVEGTSNPNLYWYRQAAGRGLQLLFYSVGIGQISSEVPQNLSASRPQDRQFILSSKKLLLSDSGFYLCAWSVRLNADNEQFFGPGTRLTVL.

This clonotype came up many times. V and J are TRBV6-1 and TRBJ2-3, with 15 bases fitting TRBD2. Germline loops: CDR1 MNHNS, CDR2 SASEGT. The CDR3 has 17 amino acids. The DNA for the CDR3 is TGTGCTACGCACGGGACTAGCGGGGGGCAGGGGGAGGATACGCAGTATTTT. The encoded protein is CATHGTSGGQGEDTQYF.

Notes on this clonotype: A much larger clonotype is one base distant, so this may be a read error. The chain has TRBV11-1 and TRBJ2-4; 9 bases align to TRBD1. This CDR3 contains 17 residues. V trimming: 4 bases; J trimming: 0 bases; junction bases outside the gene matches: 7. The germline V gene has CDR1 SGHAT and CDR2 FQDESV (reference sequence). The CDR3 bases are TGTGCCAGCAGCTACCGGGACAGGGCAGTAGCCAAAAACATTCAGTACTTC. This codes for CASSYRDRAVAKNIQYF.

This clonotype has at least ten counts. V is TRBV20-1 and J is TRBJ2-7; no firm D call. CDR3 length equals 13 residues. Deletions cut 3 bases from V and 7 bases from J, with 16 bases between. Germline V CDR1 and CDR2: DFQATT, SNEGSKA (reference sequence). The DNA of the CDR3 is TGCAGTGCTAGGCGAGGAAGCAGGCAAGAGCAGTACTTC. This encodes CSARRGSRQEQYF.

Concerning this clonotype itself: An end of the junction differs from the germline gene, which may be a read error. V usage is TRBV20-1 and J usage is TRBJ2-3; 12 bases map to TRBD1. The CDR3 covers 14 residues. Germline assignment: CDR1 DFQATT and CDR2 SNEGSKA (reference sequence). CDR3: CSARGQGATATQYF. The CDR3, as DNA: TGCAGTGCCCGGGGACAGGGGGCAACAGCTACGCAGTATTTT.

This clonotype was counted at least ten times. The chain uses TRBV9 and TRBJ2-1; the D gene is possibly TRBD2 (5 bases). Trimming removed 0 bases from V and 1 base from J, with 14 bases in between. There are 17 residues in the CDR3. Germline lookup yields CDR1 SGDLS and CDR2 YYNGEE. This chain's CDR3 is CASSVATRGGSYNEQFF. CDR3 sequence (DNA): TGTGCCAGCAGCGTAGCTACGCGAGGCGGGTCCTACAATGAGCAGTTCTTC.

Many counts were recorded for this clonotype. V gene TRBV6-1 combines with J gene TRBJ1-2; 10 bases fit TRBD1. The germline gives CDR1 MNHNS, CDR2 SASEGT. The CDR3 runs 15 residues. Trimming cost V 5 bases and J 3 bases; bases outside gene matches: 6. CDR3: CASSRQGASHYGYTF. The CDR3 DNA reads as TGTGCCAGCAGTCGACAGGGGGCCTCTCACTATGGCTACACCTTC.

This clonotype appeared many times. The CDR3 sequence is CASSFEGNSPLHF. For the CDR3, the DNA is TGTGCCAGCAGCTTCGAGGGAAATTCACCCCTCCACTTT. The gene calls are TRBV7-6 and TRBJ1-6; no definite D call. CDR1 and CDR2 (germline): SGHVS, FNYEAQ. The CDR3 contains 13 residues. The V end was cut by 3 bases, the J end by 7 bases, with 7 bases between.

This clonotype was observed a few times. The junction and the germline gene differ at one end; a read error may be behind it. The chain uses TRBV9 and TRBJ2-3; 13 bases are a match to TRBD2. The CDR3 runs to 20 residues. From germline, CDR1 is SGDLS and CDR2 YYNGEE. The CDR3 sequence: CAGSAPQTSGGALYTDTQYF. For the CDR3, the DNA is TGTGCCGGCAGCGCCCCGCAAACTAGCGGGGGGGCATTATACACAGATACGCAGTATTTT.